Sequencing of this T cell receptor beta chain was carried out in a study of cytomegalovirus exposure and HLA in healthy donors. As for the study in general: An analysis done earlier identified around 100 million unique TCR beta sequences from about 179 million T cells.

A multiplex PCR was run with 60 Vbeta primers and 13 Jbeta primers. The method was immunoSEQ multiplex PCR; TCRdb's version includes in-frame clones alone and lacks a portion of them. Of more than 95,000 clones listed, roughly 75% are singletons. CDR1 and CDR2 (germline): MNHNS, SASEGT. The CDR3 totals 15 residues. The V and J ends lost 6 bases and 2 bases respectively, with 16 bases between them. Study findings and constraints: Investigators reported approximately 150 TCR beta chains as tied to cytomegalovirus. By a later analysis, the bulk of CMV-associated TCR beta chains appeared HLA-restricted.

As regards this clone: Its specificity is not known.

The source is a female donor in good health and CMV-seronegative. The V call is TRBV6-1, the J call TRBJ1-2; tentatively, D is TRBD1 (6 bases). Sequencing input: PBMCs. The CDR3 DNA is TGTGCCAGCAGGGACCCTGGGGGCTCCAACTATGGCTACACCTTC. This gives the protein CASRDPGGSNYGYTF.